The entry below describes one T cell receptor (beta chain). Its antigen is undetermined. This CDR3 has 14 amino acids. Trimming removed 5 bases from V and 5 bases from J, with 15 bases in between. Separate semi-nested PCRs amplified TCRalpha and TCRbeta libraries using constant-region reverse primers in TRAC or TRBC. Between about 3.5 and 500 ng total RNA went into cDNA synthesis. TCRdb analysed the 5' RACE reads with MiXCR anew, one entry per CDR3 protein. The table has over 6,500 distinct CDR3 sequences, roughly 18% seen once. This record comes from a study of T cells generated in artificial thymic organoids. The study's findings and limits: Thymic and blood naive CD8 cells had diversity comparable to organoid-derived ones.

This rearrangement joins TRBV12-3 or TRBV12-4 to TRBJ2-5; the D is unclear. The sequenced sample consisted of naive CD8+ T cells from the thymus. Subset indicated: CD3+TCRalphabeta+CD8SP T cells; for blood, CD45RO-CCR7+ naive CD8+ T cells. The source is a human donor who gave cord blood stem cells for thymic organoid culture, a cardiac surgery patient who gave postnatal thymus, or a blood donor (not recorded which). The CDR3 bases are TGTGCCAGCAGTACCCGACCCATGGGGGAGACCCAGTACTTC. Its translation: CASSTRPMGETQYF.